Below, 22 T cell receptor beta chains from the same sample are listed, as sequenced in a study of CD8 T cells in ankylosing spondylitis (dated by TCRdb to between 2016 and 2019). Library method: 5' RACE. Sequencing took place on an Illumina HiSeq 2500. Clones were called with MiXCR by TCRdb after fastp trimmed the public reads at Q25, and only in-frame beta chains were retained. Each CDR3 protein appears once, grouped with its most common genes and DNA. The sample table records 200,000 or so distinct CDR3 sequences; over 10% of these occur just once. The top ten constitute approximately 9.9% of the sample. The source material was blood, either unsorted or a sorted T cell fraction (not recorded which). The receptors here all came from a female donor with ankylosing spondylitis or in good health (not recorded which).

The chain links TRBV28 to TRBJ2-7, with 12 bases fitting TRBD2. The germline CDR1 and CDR2 sequences are MDHEN and SYDVKM. The CDR3 consists of 16 residues. Losses at the gene ends were 6 bases for V and 3 bases for J; bases not matched to a gene: 9. The CDR3 region has the DNA TGTGCCAGCAGCTTAGGACTAGCGGGACCTCACTACGAGCAGTACTTC. Protein: CASSLGLAGPHYEQYF. The full variable domain, its missing parts supplied by reference TRBV28 and TRBJ2-7, is DVKVTQSSRYLVKRTGEKVFLECVQDMDHENMFWYRQDPGLGLRLIYFSYDVKMKEKGDIPEGYSVSREKKERFSLILESASTNQTSMYLCASSLGLAGPHYEQYFGPGTRLTVT.

This clonotype was counted ten times or more. This CDR3 is CASIKVGGQMYNEQFF. The CDR3 DNA sequence: TGTGCCAGCATCAAAGTAGGGGGCCAGATGTACAATGAGCAGTTCTTC. V usage is TRBV5-6 and J usage is TRBJ2-1; 7 bases agree with TRBD1. Germline CDR1 is SGHDT and CDR2 is YYEEEE. Losses at the gene ends were 6 bases for V and 4 bases for J; bases not matched to a gene: 13. This CDR3 is 16 amino acids long.

There are many counts of this clonotype. The V and J genes are TRBV28 and TRBJ1-4; D is uncertain. Trimming stripped 6 bases from V and 0 bases from J, with 5 bases between. The CDR3 loop spans 13 amino acids. From germline, CDR1 is MDHEN and CDR2 SYDVKM. Here the CDR3 reads CASRDSTNEKLFF. CDR3 in DNA: TGTGCCAGCAGAGATTCAACTAATGAAAAACTGTTTTTT.

The gene calls are TRBV3-1 and TRBJ2-5, with 12 bases matching TRBD2. Per the germline V gene, CDR1 is LGHDT and CDR2 is YNNKEL (reference sequence). The CDR3 spans 16 residues. V shed 4 bases, J shed 9 bases, and the junction held 12 bases outside the gene matches. The CDR3 DNA follows: TGTGCCAGCAGCCCCGCGCCGGGACTAGCGGGTCGGGCCCAGTACTTC. Its translation is CASSPAPGLAGRAQYF.

This clonotype was detected ten times or more. This chain uses TRBV5-1 with TRBJ2-7; 8 bases align to TRBD1. Losses at the gene ends were 2 bases for V and 2 bases for J; bases not matched to a gene: 6. In germline, CDR1 is SGHRS, CDR2 YFSETQ. CDR3 size: 15 residues. CDR3 amino acids: CASSFGTGSTYEQYF. In DNA, the CDR3 is TGCGCCAGCAGCTTTGGGACAGGTTCCACCTACGAGCAGTACTTC.

This clonotype came up many times. V usage is TRBV5-4 and J usage is TRBJ2-5; 7 bases agree with TRBD2. V trimming: 2 bases; J trimming: 4 bases; junction bases outside the gene matches: 8. This CDR3 comprises 15 residues. Germline V gene sequence: CDR1 SGHNT, CDR2 YYREEE (reference sequence). CDR3 sequence (DNA): TGTGCCAGCAGCTTCCGGGGGGAAGGAGGAGAGACCCAGTACTTC. This encodes CASSFRGEGGETQYF.

A note on this clonotype: Given a much more abundant clone one base away, this may be a read error. The chain employs TRBV20-1 and TRBJ2-1; D perhaps matches TRBD2 (5 bases). The V gene's germline CDR1 is DFQATT and CDR2 SNEGSKA (reference sequence). The CDR3 covers 19 residues. The DNA of the CDR3 is TGCTGTGCTAGAGATCATCGGGGATCGCCGGCGGCCCCCTACAATGAGCAGTTCTTC. Its translation is CCARDHRGSPAAPYNEQFF.

This clonotype was observed at least ten times. V and J are TRBV12-3 or TRBV12-4 and TRBJ2-7; weak D call: TRBD2 (6 bases). This CDR3 spans 12 amino acids. V lost 6 bases and J lost 7, with 13 bases in between. The CDR3: CASSWGGLEQYF. In DNA, the CDR3 is TGTGCCAGCAGCTGGGGAGGCTTAGAGCAGTACTTC.

The sample holds many counts of this clonotype. The CDR3 DNA reads TGTGCCAGCAGCCAAGGTCGGGGGTCTTGGAATGAGCAGTTCTTC. Translation: CASSQGRGSWNEQFF. The V gene is TRBV3-1, the J gene TRBJ2-1; tentatively, D is TRBD2 (6 bases). V was clipped by 1 base and J by 7 bases, with 14 bases between them. Germline V gene data show CDR1 as LGHDT and CDR2 as YNNKEL (reference sequence). This CDR3 contains 15 residues.

This clonotype was seen at least ten times. V and J are TRBV11-2 and TRBJ2-1; D tentatively reads TRBD1 or TRBD2 (7 bases each). Trimming cost V 9 bases and J 8 bases, with 32 bases left between them. Per germline, CDR1 SGHAT and CDR2 FQNNGV. The CDR3 covers 18 residues. DNA of the CDR3: TGTGCCAGTGGAGGTCCCCAGGGGGGGCATGGACTGCTAGATGAGCAGTTCTTC. Its translation: CASGGPQGGHGLLDEQFF.

This clonotype came up many times. The V and J genes are TRBV4-3 and TRBJ2-5, with D possibly TRBD2 on 5 matching bases. Germline CDR1 and CDR2: LGHNA and YSLEER. V lost 3 bases to trimming and J lost 0 bases, with 14 bases between them. CDR3 length: 16 residues. CDR3 sequence: CASSQGDRGYQETQYF. CDR3 nucleotides: TGCGCCAGCAGCCAGGGAGATCGTGGTTACCAAGAGACCCAGTACTTC.

The rearrangement links TRBV20-1 to TRBJ1-2, with a possible D match to TRBD1 (5 bases). The V end was cut by 5 bases, the J end by 1 base, with 14 bases between. This CDR3 is built from 14 residues. CDR1 is DFQATT, CDR2 SNEGSKA, per germline (reference sequence). The CDR3 bases are TGCAGTGCTCCACGAGCGGGGGGTAACTATGGCTACACCTTC. Translation: CSAPRAGGNYGYTF.

The V call is TRBV9, the J call TRBJ2-1; 13 bases agree with TRBD2. The CDR3 consists of 16 residues. CDR1 is SGDLS, CDR2 YYNGEE, per germline. After removal of 2 bases from V and 5 bases from J, the junction contained 4 bases not matched to a gene. Here the CDR3 DNA reads TGTGCCAGCAGCGTTGGGACTAGCGGGGCAGACAATGAGCAGTTCTTC. Translated: CASSVGTSGADNEQFF.

About this clonotype: A much larger clone sits a single nucleotide away, making a read error possible. The rearrangement uses TRBV29-1 and TRBJ2-5; TRBD2 aligns across 10 bases. Germline V gene lookup returns CDR1 SQVTM and CDR2 ANQGSEA. This CDR3 comprises 14 residues. The CDR3 nucleotides are TGCAGCGTTGCTAGCGGGAGTGTCCAACAGACCCAGTACTTC. Translated, it gives CSVASGSVQQTQYF. Full variable domain (missing parts from reference TRBV29-1 and TRBJ2-5): SAVISQKPSRDICQRGTSLTIQCQVDSQVTMMFWYRQQPGQSLTLIATANQGSEATYESGFVIDKFPISRPNLTFSTLTVSNMSPEDSSIYLCSVASGSVQQTQYFGPGTRLLVL.

Ten or more counts support this clonotype. The chain has TRBV5-1 and TRBJ2-3, with TRBD2 matching 7 bases. Germline V gene sequence: CDR1 SGHRS, CDR2 YFSETQ. The CDR3 sequence is 16 residues long. V shed 7 bases and J 2 bases; nucleotides not matched to a gene: 13. The CDR3 loop is CASANPMGGFTDTQYF. CDR3 in DNA: TGCGCCAGCGCAAACCCAATGGGGGGGTTCACAGATACGCAGTATTTT.

This clonotype was picked up many times. This chain uses TRBV20-1 with TRBJ2-3; D may be TRBD1 or TRBD2 (7 bases each). V lost 7 bases and J 0 bases, leaving 11 bases between the germline ends. Germline CDR1 is DFQATT and CDR2 is SNEGSKA (reference sequence). The CDR3 sequence is 13 residues long. In nucleotides, the CDR3 is TGCAGTGAGCGGGACAGCAGCACAGATACGCAGTATTTT. It specifies CSERDSSTDTQYF.

This clonotype was detected ten times or more. V and J are TRBV20-1 and TRBJ1-5, with D perhaps matching TRBD1 (5 bases). There are 14 residues in the CDR3. Germline V lookup: CDR1 DFQATT, CDR2 SNEGSKA (reference sequence). V was pared by 3 bases and J by 5 bases, with 14 bases between. In DNA, the CDR3 is TGCAGTGCTAGGGCCGGGGGACCCGATCAGCCCCAGCATTTT. Translation gives CSARAGGPDQPQHF.

The sample holds a few counts of this clonotype. The V gene is TRBV10-3, the J gene TRBJ2-1; 8 nucleotides agree with TRBD2. Germline assignment: CDR1 ENHRY and CDR2 SYGVKD. This CDR3 comprises 16 residues. V shed 4 bases and J 5 bases; nucleotides not matched to a gene: 10. DNA of the CDR3: TGTGCCATCAGTGGGGGGGGCAGCGGGGGAAACAATGAGCAGTTCTTC. This translates into CAISGGGSGGNNEQFF.

V gene TRBV7-9 combines with J gene TRBJ2-4, with D possibly TRBD1 on 7 matching bases. V lost 10 bases and J lost 0, with 22 bases in between. The CDR3 loop spans 17 amino acids. Germline CDR1 SEHNR, CDR2 FQNEAQ (reference sequence). Written as DNA, the CDR3 is TGTGCCACCAGGGGGGTAGCGGAATACCAAGCCAAAAACATTCAGTACTTC. Translated, it gives CATRGVAEYQAKNIQYF.

Ten or more counts support this clonotype. The genes are TRBV6-1 and TRBJ1-2; 9 bases are shared with TRBD1. V was pared by 5 bases and J by 5 bases, with 9 bases of the junction left unmatched. The CDR3 covers 15 residues. Germline V gives CDR1 MNHNS, CDR2 SASEGT. This CDR3 is CASSPQTGGRYGYTF. CDR3 in DNA: TGTGCCAGCAGTCCCCAGACAGGGGGGAGATATGGCTACACCTTC.

This clonotype showed up just once. A read error is possible here, since a much larger clone lies one base away. The chain carries TRBV7-9 and TRBJ2-5, with 9 bases fitting TRBD2. V was clipped by 7 bases and J by 7 bases; unmatched bases: 10. Germline CDR1 SEHNR, CDR2 FQNEAQ (reference sequence). The CDR3 spans 14 residues. The CDR3 region is CASIRTSAEGTQYF. In nucleotides, the CDR3 is TGTGCCAGCATCCGGACTAGCGCGGAAGGGACCCAGTACTTC.

This clonotype was observed at least ten times. The rearrangement uses TRBV2 and TRBJ2-3; D ambiguous. Trimming left V 8 bases short and J 2 bases short, with 2 bases between. Germline V CDR1 and CDR2: SNHLY, FYNNEI. This CDR3 region has 10 residues. The chain's CDR3 is CASDTDTQYF. CDR3 DNA sequence: TGTGCCAGCGACACAGATACGCAGTATTTT. Looking up the rest from reference TRBV2 and TRBJ2-3 gives the full variable domain: EPEVTQTPSHQVTQMGQEVILRCVPISNHLYFYWYRQILGQKVEFLVSFYNNEISEKSEIFDDQFSVERPDGSNFTLKIRSTKLEDSAMYFCASDTDTQYFGPGTRLTVL.